The clone carrying this T cell receptor (beta chain) appeared a few times. This entry comes from a study of T cell repertoires in cytomegalovirus infection. In TCRdb, the reads were re-called with MiXCR into one record per CDR3 protein. The repertoire consists of fewer than 350,000 distinct CDR3 sequences, with more than 8% occurring once and the leading ten covering roughly 4.5%. Trimming removed 0 bases at V and 0 bases at J, with 3 bases between. The CDR3 contains 13 residues. The germline gives CDR1 KGHSH, CDR2 LQKENI. V and J are TRBV18 and TRBJ2-7; D call uncertain. The sample was PBMCs. The receptor's source is a human donor in good health (CMV status not recorded). Some clones in this sample may be carry-over from other donors' samples. CDR3 residues: CASSPPTSYEQYF. DNA for the CDR3: TGTGCCAGCTCACCACCGACCTCCTACGAGCAGTACTTC.